This TCR beta chain was obtained from a study of lymphopenia after photon versus proton radiotherapy. Study observations and caveats: In patients who died, overall survival fell as post-nadir TCR diversity dropped more. Oligoclonal CD8+ Temra expansion after nadir drove photon patients' diversity drop.

Comment on this clone: Its antigen is not identified.

Measured with immunoSEQ multiplex PCR; TCRdb has only the in-frame clones, and not every one. Of 67,000 or so clones listed, around 86% are singletons. This CDR3 contains 15 residues. V lost 3 bases and J lost 3; bases outside the gene matches: 7. Germline values: CDR1 LNHNV, CDR2 YYDKDF (reference sequence). The specimen comprised peripheral blood, sampled from a patient treated with proton-based radiotherapy. The rearrangement uses TRBV15 and TRBJ1-1; TRBD1 matches 7 bases. This TCR was sampled from a man older than 75 with esophageal cancer. CDR3 sequence reads: CATSSVRGADTEAFF. The CDR3 DNA reads as TGTGCCACCAGCAGTGTCAGGGGGGCCGACACTGAAGCTTTCTTT.